The 2 T cell receptor beta chains below come from one sample, sequenced in a study of T cells in tumors after PD-1 blockade. Sequencing used immunoSEQ multiplex PCR; TCRdb keeps in-frame clones, though not all of them. The sample includes a few thousand clones, roughly 80% of them seen just once. The sequenced sample was PBMCs, obtained after anti-PD-1 therapy. These receptors were taken from a human donor with advanced basal cell or squamous cell carcinoma (not recorded which).

The chain is built from TRBV2 and TRBJ2-2; 12 positions agree with TRBD1. The CDR3 is 19 amino acids. The trim removed 8 bases at V and 0 bases at J, leaving 13 bases unmatched. Germline CDR1 SNHLY, CDR2 FYNNEI. CDR3 nucleotides: TGTGCCAGCTCCTTCCCCCGGGACAGGGGGCGGTCGAACACCGGGGAGCTGTTTTTT. Translated: CASSFPRDRGRSNTGELFF.

This chain links TRBV18 with TRBJ1-2; D unclear. CDR1 is KGHSH and CDR2 is LQKENI in the germline V gene. This CDR3 has 15 residues. Trimming took off 1 base at V and 3 bases at J, with 12 bases between the two ends. The CDR3 DNA sequence: TGTGCCAGCTCACCACAGGGTACTACTCACTATGGCTACACCTTC. It is translated as CASSPQGTTHYGYTF.